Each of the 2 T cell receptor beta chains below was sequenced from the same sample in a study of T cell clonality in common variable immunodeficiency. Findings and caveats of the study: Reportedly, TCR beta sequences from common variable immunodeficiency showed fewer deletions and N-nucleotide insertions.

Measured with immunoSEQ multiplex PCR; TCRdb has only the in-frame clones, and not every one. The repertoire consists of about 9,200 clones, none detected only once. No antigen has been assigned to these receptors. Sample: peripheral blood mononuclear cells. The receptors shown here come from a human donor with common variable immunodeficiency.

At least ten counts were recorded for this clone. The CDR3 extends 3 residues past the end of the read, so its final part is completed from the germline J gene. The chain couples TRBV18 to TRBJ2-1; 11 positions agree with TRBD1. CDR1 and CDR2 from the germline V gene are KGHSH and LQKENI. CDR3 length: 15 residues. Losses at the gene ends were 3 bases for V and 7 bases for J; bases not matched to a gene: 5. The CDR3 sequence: CASSPGTGGRNEQFF. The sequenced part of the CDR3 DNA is TGTGCCAGCTCACCCGGGACAGGGGGGAGAAATGAG.

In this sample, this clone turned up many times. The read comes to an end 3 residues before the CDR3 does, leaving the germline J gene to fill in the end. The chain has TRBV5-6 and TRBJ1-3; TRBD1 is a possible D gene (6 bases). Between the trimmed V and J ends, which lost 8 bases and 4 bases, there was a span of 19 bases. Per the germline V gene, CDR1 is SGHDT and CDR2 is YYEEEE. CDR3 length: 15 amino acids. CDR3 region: CASSIDRSPGNTIYF. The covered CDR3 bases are TGTGCCAGTAGCATAGACAGGTCTCCAGGAAACACC. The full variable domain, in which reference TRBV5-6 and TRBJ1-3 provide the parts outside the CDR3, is DAGVTQSPTHLIKTRGQQVTLRCSPKSGHDTVSWYQQALGQGPQFIFQYYEEEERQRGNFPDRFSGHQFPNYSSELNVNALLLGDSALYLCASSIDRSPGNTIYFGEGSWLTVV.